This T cell receptor (beta chain) was documented in a study of post-analysis software for immune sequencing data. Study in general: Progressive-relapsing, secondary progressive and relapsing-remitting multiple sclerosis were among the disease courses included.

Study-level results: Normalized Chao1 diversity in multiple sclerosis patients fell significantly below that of controls. Among roughly five TRBV segments more frequent in patients than controls were TRBV5-6, TRBV5-1 and TRBV20-1. Samples from a shared batch, those prepared together, strongly co-clustered by F measure.

In the case of this clonotype: Its antigen is unknown.

CDR3 length: 15 residues. Germline V lookup: CDR1 DFQATT, CDR2 SNEGSKA (reference sequence). J gave up 2 bases and V 5 bases, and 6 bases lay outside the gene matches. Sequencing libraries made from TCR beta cDNA carried unique molecular identifiers. Each batch of roughly 0.9 to 10 million T cells produced roughly 450,000 cDNA molecules. TCRdb processed the PCR reads anew with MiXCR; each CDR3 protein has one entry. The profile covers more than 450,000 distinct CDR3 sequences, with about a third appearing a single time and under 7% taken by the ten largest. V usage is TRBV20-1 and J usage is TRBJ2-7, with 13 nucleotides matching TRBD2. The receptor's source is a girl under 18 with multiple sclerosis. Material: blood. CDR3 nucleotides: TGCAGTGCTGCGCCGACTAGCGGGAGGACCTACGAGCAGTACTTC. Residues: CSAAPTSGRTYEQYF.